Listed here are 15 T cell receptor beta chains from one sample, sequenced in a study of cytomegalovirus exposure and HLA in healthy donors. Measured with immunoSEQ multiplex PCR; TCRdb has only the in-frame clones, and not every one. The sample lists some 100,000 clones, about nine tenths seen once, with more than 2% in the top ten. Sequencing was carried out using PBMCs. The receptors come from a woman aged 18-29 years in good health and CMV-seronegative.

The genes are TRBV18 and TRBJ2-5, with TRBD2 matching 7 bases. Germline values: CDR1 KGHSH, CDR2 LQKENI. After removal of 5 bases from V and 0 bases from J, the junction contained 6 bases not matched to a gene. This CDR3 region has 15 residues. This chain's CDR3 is CASSSGGRYQETQYF. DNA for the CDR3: TGTGCCAGCTCATCGGGGGGACGGTACCAAGAGACCCAGTACTTC.

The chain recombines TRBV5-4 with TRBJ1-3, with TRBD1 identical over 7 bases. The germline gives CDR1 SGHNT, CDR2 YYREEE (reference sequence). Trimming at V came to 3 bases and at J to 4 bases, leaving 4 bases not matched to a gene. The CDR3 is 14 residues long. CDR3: CASSSTGVGNTIYF. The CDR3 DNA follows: TGTGCCAGCAGCTCTACAGGGGTGGGAAACACCATATATTTT.

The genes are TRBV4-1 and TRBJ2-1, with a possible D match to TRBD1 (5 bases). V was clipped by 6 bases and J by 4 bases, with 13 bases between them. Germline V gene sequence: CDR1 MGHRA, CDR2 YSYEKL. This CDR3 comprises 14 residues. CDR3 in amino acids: CASSVQASYNEQFF. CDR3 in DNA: TGCGCCAGCAGTGTACAGGCCTCATACAATGAGCAGTTCTTC.

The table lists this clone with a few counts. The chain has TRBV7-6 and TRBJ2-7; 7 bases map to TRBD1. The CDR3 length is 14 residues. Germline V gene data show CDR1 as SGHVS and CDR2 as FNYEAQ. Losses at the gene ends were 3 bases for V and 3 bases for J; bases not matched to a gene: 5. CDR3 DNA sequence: TGTGCCAGCAGCTTTTCGCCAGGGGGCTACGAGCAGTACTTC. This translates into CASSFSPGGYEQYF.

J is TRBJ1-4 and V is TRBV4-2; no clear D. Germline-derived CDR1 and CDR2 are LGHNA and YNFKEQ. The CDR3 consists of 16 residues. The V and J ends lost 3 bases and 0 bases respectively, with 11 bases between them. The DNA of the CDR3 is TGTGCCAGCAGCCACCCTGACGGAGCAACTAATGAAAAACTGTTTTTT. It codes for CASSHPDGATNEKLFF.

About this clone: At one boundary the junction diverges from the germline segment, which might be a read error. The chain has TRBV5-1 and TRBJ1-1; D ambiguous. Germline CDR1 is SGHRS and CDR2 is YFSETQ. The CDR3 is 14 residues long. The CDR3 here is CASSSLGGNPEAFF. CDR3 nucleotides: TGCGCCAGCAGCTCTCTTGGCGGGAACCCTGAAGCTTTCTTT.

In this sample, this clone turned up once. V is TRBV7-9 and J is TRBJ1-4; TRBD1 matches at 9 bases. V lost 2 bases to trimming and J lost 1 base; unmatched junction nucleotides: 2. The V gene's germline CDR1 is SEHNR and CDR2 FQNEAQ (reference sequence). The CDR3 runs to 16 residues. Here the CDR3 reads CASSLRTGETNEKLFF. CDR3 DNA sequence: TGTGCCAGCAGCTTAAGGACAGGGGAAACTAATGAAAAACTGTTTTTT.

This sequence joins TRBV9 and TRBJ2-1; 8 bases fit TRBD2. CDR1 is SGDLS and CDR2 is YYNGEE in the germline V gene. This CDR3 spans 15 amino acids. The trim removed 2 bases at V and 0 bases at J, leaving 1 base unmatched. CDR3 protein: CASSVSGISYNEQFF. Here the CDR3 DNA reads TGTGCCAGCAGCGTTAGCGGGATCTCCTACAATGAGCAGTTCTTC.

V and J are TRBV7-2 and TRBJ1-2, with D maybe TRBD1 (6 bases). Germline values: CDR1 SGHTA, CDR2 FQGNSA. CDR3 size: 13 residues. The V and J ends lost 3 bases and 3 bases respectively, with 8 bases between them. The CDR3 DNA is TGTGCCAGCAGCTTGAAGGGGGACTATGGCTACACCTTC. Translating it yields CASSLKGDYGYTF. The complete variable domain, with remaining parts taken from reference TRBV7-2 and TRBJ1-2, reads GAGVSQSPSNKVTEKGKDVELRCDPISGHTALYWYRQSLGQGLEFLIYFQGNSAPDKSGLPSDRFSAERTGGSVSTLTIQRTQQEDSAVYLCASSLKGDYGYTFGSGTRLTVV.

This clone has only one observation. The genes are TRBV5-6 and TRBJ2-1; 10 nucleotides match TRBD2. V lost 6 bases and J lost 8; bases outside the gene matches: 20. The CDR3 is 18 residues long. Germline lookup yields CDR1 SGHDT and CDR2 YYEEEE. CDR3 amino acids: CASTGLAGDLLLGDEQFF. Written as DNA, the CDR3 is TGTGCCAGCACGGGGCTAGCGGGGGACCTCCTCCTTGGGGATGAGCAGTTCTTC.

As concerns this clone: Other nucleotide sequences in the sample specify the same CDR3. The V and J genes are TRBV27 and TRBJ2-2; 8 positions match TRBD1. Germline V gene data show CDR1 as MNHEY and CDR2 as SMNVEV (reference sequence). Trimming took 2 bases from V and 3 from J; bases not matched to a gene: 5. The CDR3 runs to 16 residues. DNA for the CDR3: TGTGCCAGCAGTTTAGGTTTGGACAGGGACACCGGGGAGCTGTTTTTT. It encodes CASSLGLDRDTGELFF.

CDR3: CASSPWGDETQYF. The CDR3 region has the DNA TGTGCCAGCTCCCCTTGGGGAGATGAGACCCAGTACTTC. V is TRBV11-2 and J is TRBJ2-5, with D maybe TRBD2 (5 bases). The CDR3 loop spans 13 amino acids. Trimming took 8 bases from V and 5 from J, leaving 15 bases between them. Germline CDR1 and CDR2: SGHAT and FQNNGV.

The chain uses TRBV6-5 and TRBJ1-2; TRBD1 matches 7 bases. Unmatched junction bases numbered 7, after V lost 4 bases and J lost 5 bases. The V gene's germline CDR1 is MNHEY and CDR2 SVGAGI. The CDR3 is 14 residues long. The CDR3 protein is CASSFLGGEYGYTF. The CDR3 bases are TGTGCCAGCAGTTTTCTAGGGGGCGAGTATGGCTACACCTTC.

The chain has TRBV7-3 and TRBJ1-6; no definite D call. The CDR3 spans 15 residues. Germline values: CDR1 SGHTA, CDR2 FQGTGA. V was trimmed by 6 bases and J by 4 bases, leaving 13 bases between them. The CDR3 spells CASSSNGRYNSPLHF. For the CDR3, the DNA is TGTGCCAGCAGTTCAAATGGGAGATATAATTCACCCCTCCACTTT. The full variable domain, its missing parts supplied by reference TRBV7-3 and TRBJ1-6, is GAGVSQTPSNKVTEKGKYVELRCDPISGHTALYWYRQSLGQGPEFLIYFQGTGAADDSGLPNDRFFAVRPEGSVSTLKIQRTERGDSAVYLCASSSNGRYNSPLHFGNGTRLTVT.

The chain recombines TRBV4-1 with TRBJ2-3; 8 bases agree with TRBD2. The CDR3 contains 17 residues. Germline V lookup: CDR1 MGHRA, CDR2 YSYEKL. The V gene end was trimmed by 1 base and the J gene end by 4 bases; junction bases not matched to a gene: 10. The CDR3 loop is CASSQAPPGGSADTQYF. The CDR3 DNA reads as TGCGCCAGCAGCCAAGCACCCCCGGGGGGGAGTGCAGATACGCAGTATTTT.